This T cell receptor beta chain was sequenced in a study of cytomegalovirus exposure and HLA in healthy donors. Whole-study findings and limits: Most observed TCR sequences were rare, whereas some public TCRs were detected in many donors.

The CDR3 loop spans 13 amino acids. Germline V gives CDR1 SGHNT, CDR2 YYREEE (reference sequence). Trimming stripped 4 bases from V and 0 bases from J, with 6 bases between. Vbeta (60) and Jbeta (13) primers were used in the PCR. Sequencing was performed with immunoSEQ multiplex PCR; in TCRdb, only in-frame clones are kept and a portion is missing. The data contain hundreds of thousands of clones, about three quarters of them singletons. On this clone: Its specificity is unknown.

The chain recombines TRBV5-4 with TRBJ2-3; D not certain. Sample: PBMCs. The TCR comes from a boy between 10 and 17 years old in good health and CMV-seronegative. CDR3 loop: CASSRTSTDTQYF. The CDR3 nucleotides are TGTGCCAGCAGCCGAACTAGCACAGATACGCAGTATTTT. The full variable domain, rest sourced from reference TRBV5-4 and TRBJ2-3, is ETGVTQSPTHLIKTRGQQVTLRCSSQSGHNTVSWYQQALGQGPQFIFQYYREEENGRGNFPPRFSGLQFPNYSSELNVNALELDDSALYLCASSRTSTDTQYFGPGTRLTVL.